This T cell receptor (beta chain) was sequenced during a study of human T cells and chemical hapten exposure. TCRdb passed the RACE reads through MiXCR, listing each CDR3 protein once. The sample shows approximately 50,000 distinct CDR3 sequences, about 11% of them seen only once. Time point in this sample: pre-sensitization, week 0. The treatment denotes: therapeutic diphenylcyclopropenone sensitization with weekly scalp DPC. Study findings and constraints: Because all patients had alopecia, their immune responses might differ from healthy ones.

Germline loops: CDR1 MNHEY, CDR2 SVGEGT. Trimming removed 7 bases from V and 3 bases from J, with 13 bases in between. The length of the CDR3 is 13 residues. Of note for this clonotype: Antigen: not known. This sequence may be a read error, since a much larger clone differs from it by one base.

The sample here was whole blood, taken in connection with sensitization to the hapten diphenylcyclopropenone (DPC). The V and J genes are TRBV6-2 or TRBV6-3 and TRBJ2-7, with D tentatively TRBD1 (5 bases). This sequence was found in a woman aged 40 to 49 with alopecia areata. Some clones in this sample may be carry-over from other donors' samples. As DNA, the CDR3 is TGTGCCAGCATTATTACAGGCTACTACGAGCAGTACTTC. Translating gives CASIITGYYEQYF.